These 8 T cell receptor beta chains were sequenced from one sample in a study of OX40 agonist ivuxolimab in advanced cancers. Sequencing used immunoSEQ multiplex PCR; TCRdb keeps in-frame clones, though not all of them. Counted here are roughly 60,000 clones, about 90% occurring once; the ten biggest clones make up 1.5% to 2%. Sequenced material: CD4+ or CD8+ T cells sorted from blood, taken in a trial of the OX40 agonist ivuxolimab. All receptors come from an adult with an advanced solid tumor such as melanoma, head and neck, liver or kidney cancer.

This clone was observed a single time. CDR3 bases: TGTGCCAGCAGCACCAGCCAGAACACTGAAGCTTTCTTT. It specifies CASSTSQNTEAFF. V usage is TRBV9 and J usage is TRBJ1-1; no clear D gene. V lost 4 bases and J lost 1, with 8 bases in between. This CDR3 is built from 13 residues. Germline CDR1 and CDR2: SGDLS and YYNGEE.

The CDR3 DNA sequence: TGTGCCTGGAGTGCCCCCGGCGCAGGGGGAAATGAAAAACTGTTTTTT. Amino acids: CAWSAPGAGGNEKLFF. The J gene is TRBJ1-4, the V gene TRBV30; TRBD1 matches 7 bases. Germline assignment: CDR1 GTSNPN and CDR2 SVGIG (reference sequence). This CDR3 region has 16 residues. The ends lost 1 base at V and 5 bases at J; junction bases unmatched: 10.

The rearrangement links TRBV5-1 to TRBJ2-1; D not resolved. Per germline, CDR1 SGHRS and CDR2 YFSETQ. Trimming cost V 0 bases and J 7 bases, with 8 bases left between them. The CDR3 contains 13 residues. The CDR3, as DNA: TGCGCCAGCAGCTTGGGACATGGGAATGAGCAGTTCTTC. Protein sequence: CASSLGHGNEQFF.

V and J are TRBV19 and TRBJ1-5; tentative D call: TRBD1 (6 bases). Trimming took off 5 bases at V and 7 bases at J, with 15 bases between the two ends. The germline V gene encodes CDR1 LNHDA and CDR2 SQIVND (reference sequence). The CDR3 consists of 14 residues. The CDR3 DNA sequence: TGTGCCAGTAGTCAACAGGGTTCGGGGCAGCCCCAGCATTTT. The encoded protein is CASSQQGSGQPQHF.

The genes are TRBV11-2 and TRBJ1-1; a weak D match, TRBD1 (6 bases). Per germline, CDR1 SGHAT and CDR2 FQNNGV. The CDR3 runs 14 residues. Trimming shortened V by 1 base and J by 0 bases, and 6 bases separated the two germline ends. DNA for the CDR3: TGTGCCAGCAGCTTAGGGACAGTGAACACTGAAGCTTTCTTT. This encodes CASSLGTVNTEAFF.

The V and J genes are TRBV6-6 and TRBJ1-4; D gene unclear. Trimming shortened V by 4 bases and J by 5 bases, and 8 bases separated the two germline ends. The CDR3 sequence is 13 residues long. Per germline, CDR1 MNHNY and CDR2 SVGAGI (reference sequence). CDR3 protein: CASSSPNNEKLFF. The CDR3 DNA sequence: TGTGCCAGCAGTTCCCCGAACAATGAAAAACTGTTTTTT.

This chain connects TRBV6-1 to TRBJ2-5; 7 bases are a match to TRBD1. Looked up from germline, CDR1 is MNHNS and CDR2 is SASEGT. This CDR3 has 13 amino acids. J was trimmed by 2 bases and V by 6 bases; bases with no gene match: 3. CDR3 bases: TGTGCCAGCAGGTGGGACAGACAAGAGACCCAGTACTTC. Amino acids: CASRWDRQETQYF.

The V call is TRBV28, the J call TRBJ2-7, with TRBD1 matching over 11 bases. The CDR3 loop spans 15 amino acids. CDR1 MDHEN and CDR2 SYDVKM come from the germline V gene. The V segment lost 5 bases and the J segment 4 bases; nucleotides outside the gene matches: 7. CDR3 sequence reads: CASSAPGQGVYEQYF. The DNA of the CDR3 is TGTGCCAGCAGTGCTCCGGGACAGGGGGTATACGAGCAGTACTTC. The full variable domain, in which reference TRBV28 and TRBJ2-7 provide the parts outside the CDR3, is DVKVTQSSRYLVKRTGEKVFLECVQDMDHENMFWYRQDPGLGLRLIYFSYDVKMKEKGDIPEGYSVSREKKERFSLILESASTNQTSMYLCASSAPGQGVYEQYFGPGTRLTVT.